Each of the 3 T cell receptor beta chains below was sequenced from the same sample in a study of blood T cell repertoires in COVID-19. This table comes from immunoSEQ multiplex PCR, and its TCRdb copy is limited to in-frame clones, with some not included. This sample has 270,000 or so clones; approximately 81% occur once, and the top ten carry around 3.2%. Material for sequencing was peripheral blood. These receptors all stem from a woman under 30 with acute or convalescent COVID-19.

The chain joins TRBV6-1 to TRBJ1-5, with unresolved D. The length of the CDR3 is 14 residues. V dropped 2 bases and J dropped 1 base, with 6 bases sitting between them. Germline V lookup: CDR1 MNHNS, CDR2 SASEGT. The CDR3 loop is CASSETGSNQPQHF. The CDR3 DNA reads TGTGCCAGCAGTGAAACGGGGAGCAATCAGCCCCAGCATTTT.

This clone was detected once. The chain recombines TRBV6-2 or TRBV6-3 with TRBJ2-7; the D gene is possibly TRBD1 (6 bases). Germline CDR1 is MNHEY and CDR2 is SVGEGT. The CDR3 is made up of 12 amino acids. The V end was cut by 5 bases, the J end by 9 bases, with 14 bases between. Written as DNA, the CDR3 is TGTGCCAGCAGTACCACAGGGACGGGGCAGTACTTC. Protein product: CASSTTGTGQYF.

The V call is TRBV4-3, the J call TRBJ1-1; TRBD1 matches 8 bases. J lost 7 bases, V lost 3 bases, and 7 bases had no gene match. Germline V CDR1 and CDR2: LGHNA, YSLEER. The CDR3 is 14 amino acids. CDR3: CASSHARGQVEAFF. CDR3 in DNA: TGCGCCAGCAGCCATGCCAGGGGGCAGGTTGAAGCTTTCTTT.